The rows below give T cell receptor beta chains drawn from one sample of a study of shared clonotypes between healthy human individuals. Sequencing was performed with immunoSEQ multiplex PCR; in TCRdb, only in-frame clones are kept and a portion is missing. Of some 2,000,000 clones listed, 90% to 95% were seen once; the top ten hold around 0.13%. Sequencing was performed on naive CD4+ T cells sorted from blood. These receptors all come from a man aged 18 to 29 in good health. Both conserved end residues are part of each CDR3. A D gene is named only where the DNA matches it firmly. Size is omitted from some rows. Given values are once, few, many or a class for expanded clones.

CDR3nt	CDR3aa	abundance	v_gene	j_gene	d_gene
TGTGCCAGCAGCCAAGTTGACAGGTTTGGAGATGGCTACACCTTC	CASSQVDRFGDGYTF	-	TRBV4-2	TRBJ1-2	-
TGTGCCAGCAGTGAACATAAGGAGCAGTACTTC	CASSEHKEQYF	-	TRBV25-1	TRBJ2-7	-
TGTGCCAGCTCACCTCTGGACCGCTCTGAGCAGTACTTC	CASSPLDRSEQYF	-	TRBV18	TRBJ2-7	-
TGCGCCAGCAGCCCCATGCTAACTAGCGGGAGGGGGATTGAGCAGTTCTTC	CASSPMLTSGRGIEQFF	-	TRBV5-1	TRBJ2-1	TRBD2
TGTGCCACCAGCAGAGATCGGGGGGAGTACAATGAGCAGCTCTTC	CATSRDRGEYNEQLF	once	TRBV15	TRBJ2-1	TRBD2
TGTGCCAGTGAGGATCCTGGAGGGCTTCGCGAGCAGTACTTC	CASEDPGGLREQYF	-	TRBV5-4	TRBJ2-7	-
TGTGCCAGCAGTCCTCCGGGGTATAGCAATCAGCCCCAGCATTTT	CASSPPGYSNQPQHF	once	TRBV28	TRBJ1-5	-
TGTGCCACCAGCAGAGACAGGGCTGACGGGGAGCTGTTTTTT	CATSRDRADGELFF	-	TRBV15	TRBJ2-2	-
TGCGCCAGCAGCCAAGAGTACAGGGGTAATCAGCCCCAGCATTTT	CASSQEYRGNQPQHF	-	TRBV4-3	TRBJ1-5	TRBD1
TGCAGCGCGTCTCGACCGCTCACGGGAGGCTACACCTTC	CSASRPLTGGYTF	-	TRBV29-1	TRBJ1-2	-
TGTGCCACCAGCACGTGGGAATCCGGGGAGCTGTTTTTT	CATSTWESGELFF	-	TRBV15	TRBJ2-2	-
TGCGCCAGCAGCCAAGAGGCCCGGTGGGACAGTAATCAGCCCCAGCATTTT	CASSQEARWDSNQPQHF	-	TRBV4-1	TRBJ1-5	TRBD1
TGCGCCAGCAGCTTGGGGCCAGGGGCAGATACGCAGTATTTT	CASSLGPGADTQYF	-	TRBV5-1	TRBJ2-3	-
TGTGCCACCAGCAGGGGAGACTTAGCGGGAGGGGAAACAGATACGCAGTATTTT	CATSRGDLAGGETDTQYF	-	TRBV15	TRBJ2-3	TRBD2
TGTGCCAGCAGGGACAGGGAGGGGAACACTGAAGCTTTCTTT	CASRDREGNTEAFF	-	TRBV2	TRBJ1-1	TRBD1
TGCGCCAGCAGCTTGGCTTGGGGGCGCGCGGGCTACACTGAAGCTTTCTTT	CASSLAWGRAGYTEAFF	-	TRBV5-1	TRBJ1-1	-
TGCGCCAGCAGCTTGACGGTCGGAAATTCACCCCTCCACTTT	CASSLTVGNSPLHF	-	TRBV5-1	TRBJ1-6	-
TGTGCCAGCAGTGAATATACGGGGAGGGACTTC	CASSEYTGRDF	-	TRBV2	TRBJ2-5	TRBD2
TGTGCCAGCAGTGAACTAGCGGGAGGACTTTACGAGCAGTACTTC	CASSELAGGLYEQYF	-	TRBV2	TRBJ2-7	TRBD2
TGTGCCAGCTCACCCATAGACTCTGGAACCACCATATATTTT	CASSPIDSGTTIYF	-	TRBV18	TRBJ1-3	-
TGTGCCATCAGTGAGTCGAGTAGGCAGGGAACCGGGGAGCTGTTTTTT	CAISESSRQGTGELFF	-	TRBV10-3	TRBJ2-2	-
TGTGCCAGTGGACAGGGTATTGGAAACACCATATATTTT	CASGQGIGNTIYF	-	TRBV19	TRBJ1-3	TRBD1
TGTGCCAGCAGCCCAATCGGGGTAGGGAACTATGGCTACACCTTC	CASSPIGVGNYGYTF	-	TRBV27	TRBJ1-2	-
TGCAGCGCCCAGGGGGGGAACAAAAACATTCAGTACTTC	CSAQGGNKNIQYF	-	TRBV29-1	TRBJ2-4	-
TGTGCCAGCAGCTGGAGCAGGGGGCGGGACGAGCAGTACTTC	CASSWSRGRDEQYF	-	TRBV5-4	TRBJ2-7	TRBD1
TGTGCCAGCAGCAGGGGACAGGGATATGGTAGCAATCAGCCCCAGCATTTT	CASSRGQGYGSNQPQHF	-	TRBV2	TRBJ1-5	TRBD1
TGTGCCAGCAGCTCAGAGGGGGCAGGGTGGGATCAGCCCCAGCATTTT	CASSSEGAGWDQPQHF	-	TRBV7-8	TRBJ1-5	TRBD1
TGTGCCAGCAGTTCCAGCGTCGAGCAGTACTTC	CASSSSVEQYF	-	TRBV6-5	TRBJ2-7	-
TGCGCCAGCAGCACCGGGACCTCCAACTCCTACAATGAGCAGTTCTTC	CASSTGTSNSYNEQFF	-	TRBV5-1	TRBJ2-1	-
TGTGCTAGTGGTTTCGATCCCGGGGCCAACGTCCTGACTTTC	CASGFDPGANVLTF	-	TRBV12-5	TRBJ2-6	-
TGTGCCACCGTTAGCTGGGATACGTCCGAGCAGTTCTTC	CATVSWDTSEQFF	-	TRBV28	TRBJ2-1	-
TGTGCCAGCAGTGGGACAGGGAAGGGCTACACCTTC	CASSGTGKGYTF	-	TRBV6-5	TRBJ1-2	TRBD1
TGTGCCGTTCAGGGTCTTAATGAAAAACTGTTTTTT	CAVQGLNEKLFF	-	TRBV28	TRBJ1-4	-
TGTGCCAGCAGCTTGTTAGGGGGAGGCGAGCAGTACTTC	CASSLLGGGEQYF	-	TRBV5-6	TRBJ2-7	-
TGTGCCAGCAGCTTTCAGGGTTCGGGGGACACCGGGGAGCTGTTTTTT	CASSFQGSGDTGELFF	-	TRBV11-3	TRBJ2-2	-
TGTGCCAGCAGTGTAGTAGCGGGAGTGGGCACAGATACGCAGTATTTT	CASSVVAGVGTDTQYF	-	TRBV2	TRBJ2-3	TRBD2
TGTGCCAGCAGCCCTCAGACGGGCCCGTATGGCTACACCTTC	CASSPQTGPYGYTF	-	TRBV7-2	TRBJ1-2	-
TGCGCCAGCAGTCAGTCAAGCCGGGACAGCCCAACTACCTATGGCTACACCTTC	CASSQSSRDSPTTYGYTF	once	TRBV4-1	TRBJ1-2	TRBD1
TGTGCCAGCAGCTTGGCCACGGGGACAGGGGCCTACGAGCAGTACTTC	CASSLATGTGAYEQYF	-	TRBV5-4	TRBJ2-7	TRBD1
TGTGCCAGCAGTGAGCAAGTGAACAATGAGCAGTTCTTC	CASSEQVNNEQFF	-	TRBV6-4	TRBJ2-1	-
TGTGCCTGGAGCCCCGGCGGGACTTGGGGCCCAGATACGCAGTATTTT	CAWSPGGTWGPDTQYF	-	TRBV30	TRBJ2-3	-
TGTGCCAGCAGCGACCGGTCAGGCAACACTGAAGCTTTCTTT	CASSDRSGNTEAFF	-	TRBV25-1	TRBJ1-1	-
TGTGCCAGCAGTGACTGGCCAGGGACTAATTCACCCCTCCACTTT	CASSDWPGTNSPLHF	-	TRBV2	TRBJ1-6	-
TGTGCCTGGAGTGAAGCGGGAGGGCCCCTAAGCACAGATACGCAGTATTTT	CAWSEAGGPLSTDTQYF	-	TRBV30	TRBJ2-3	TRBD2
TGTGCCAGCAGCTTAGGGAGGGGGGAGACCCAGTACTTC	CASSLGRGETQYF	-	TRBV5-4	TRBJ2-5	-